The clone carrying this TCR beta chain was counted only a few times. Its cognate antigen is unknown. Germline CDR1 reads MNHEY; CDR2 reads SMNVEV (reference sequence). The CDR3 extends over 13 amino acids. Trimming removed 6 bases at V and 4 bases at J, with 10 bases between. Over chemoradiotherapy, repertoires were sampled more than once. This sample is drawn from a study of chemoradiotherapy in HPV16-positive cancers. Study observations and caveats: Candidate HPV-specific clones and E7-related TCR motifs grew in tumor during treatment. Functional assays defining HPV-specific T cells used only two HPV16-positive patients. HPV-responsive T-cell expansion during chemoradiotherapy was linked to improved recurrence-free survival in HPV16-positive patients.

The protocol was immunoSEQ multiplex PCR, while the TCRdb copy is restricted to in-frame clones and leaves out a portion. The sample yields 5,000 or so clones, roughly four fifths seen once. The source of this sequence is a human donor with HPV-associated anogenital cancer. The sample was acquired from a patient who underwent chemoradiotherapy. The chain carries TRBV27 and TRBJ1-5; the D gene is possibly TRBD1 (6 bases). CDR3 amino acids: CASSHRENQPQHF. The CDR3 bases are TGTGCCAGCAGCCACAGGGAAAATCAGCCCCAGCATTTT.